The 8 T cell receptor beta chains below come from one sample, sequenced in a study of regulatory T cells in long-lasting Graves disease. Arm-PCR of CDR3 regions with iRepertoire HTBI primers generated TCR beta libraries. TCRdb reprocessed the multiplex PCR reads with MiXCR, giving one entry per CDR3 protein. This sample yields about 430,000 distinct CDR3 sequences, of which 21% are seen a single time; approximately 15% belongs to the top ten. The time point denotes: persistent/refractory GD, antithyroid drugs over 5 years with positive TRAb. PBMC-extracted RNA yielded the TCR library. The starting material was peripheral blood mononuclear cells (PBMCs), obtained when the disease was refractory, from a patient treated with antithyroid drugs. The origin of the receptors is a female donor with Graves disease.

The chain recombines TRBV7-9 with TRBJ2-3, with 9 bases aligning to TRBD2. V lost 4 bases and J lost 2; bases outside the gene matches: 7. CDR1 is SEHNR, CDR2 FQNEAQ, per germline (reference sequence). This CDR3 contains 16 residues. The CDR3 loop reads CASSSPSGIVTDTQYF. CDR3 coding DNA: TGTGCCAGCAGCTCACCTAGCGGGATCGTCACAGATACGCAGTATTTT.

This clonotype was seen repeatedly, ten times or more. The chain carries TRBV29-1 and TRBJ1-2, with D possibly matching TRBD1 (5 bases). Between the trimmed V and J ends, which lost 6 bases and 4 bases, there was a span of 12 bases. Germline V lookup: CDR1 SQVTM, CDR2 ANQGSEA. CDR3 size: 12 residues. Written as DNA, the CDR3 is TGCAGCGTGCCGGGACTGACCTATGGCTACACCTTC. This gives the protein CSVPGLTYGYTF.

This clonotype was seen ten or more times. The chain employs TRBV12-3 or TRBV12-4 and TRBJ1-5; unclear D gene. The CDR3 spans 15 residues. V lost 4 bases and J 3 bases, leaving 13 bases between the germline ends. CDR3 amino acids: CASSSRVVDNQPQHF. The CDR3 bases are TGTGCCAGCAGTTCCCGTGTCGTAGACAATCAGCCCCAGCATTTT.

This clonotype was counted at least ten times. This chain links TRBV6-5 with TRBJ2-7; D might be TRBD1 (5 bases). CDR1 is MNHEY and CDR2 is SVGAGI in the germline V gene. V gave up 0 bases and J gave up 6 bases, with 12 bases separating them. The CDR3 extends over 14 amino acids. CDR3 nucleotides: TGTGCCAGCAGTTACTCCAGGGATGTGCGCGAGCAGTACTTC. As protein: CASSYSRDVREQYF.

The table lists this clonotype with many counts. The chain couples TRBV28 to TRBJ1-4; 7 nucleotides match TRBD1. The V gene's germline CDR1 is MDHEN and CDR2 SYDVKM. CDR3 size: 15 residues. The V segment lost 4 bases and the J segment 3 bases; nucleotides outside the gene matches: 5. CDR3 sequence: CASSSGGSANEKLFF. CDR3 in DNA: TGTGCCAGCAGTTCAGGGGGATCGGCTAATGAAAAACTGTTTTTT.

There are many counts of this clonotype. The V and J genes are TRBV28 and TRBJ1-4, with D maybe TRBD1 (5 bases). The germline CDR1 and CDR2 sequences are MDHEN and SYDVKM. This CDR3 has 12 amino acids. V lost 5 bases and J 8 bases, leaving 9 bases between the germline ends. This chain's CDR3 is CASSHRQEKLFF. The CDR3 region has the DNA TGTGCCAGCAGTCACCGACAGGAAAAACTGTTTTTT.

This rearrangement joins TRBV19 to TRBJ2-3; D is perhaps TRBD2 (5 bases). Per the germline V gene, CDR1 is LNHDA and CDR2 is SQIVND (reference sequence). V lost 3 bases and J 4 bases, leaving 14 bases between the germline ends. The CDR3 runs to 15 residues. CDR3 in DNA: TGTGCCAGTAGTATCGGAGGTGGTTGGGCAGATACGCAGTATTTT. Its translation: CASSIGGGWADTQYF.

This clonotype came up many times. This chain links TRBV28 with TRBJ2-4, with TRBD1 matching 7 bases. The CDR3 consists of 16 residues. Trimming removed 6 bases from V and 8 bases from J; junction bases left unmatched: 16. Germline V gives CDR1 MDHEN, CDR2 SYDVKM. The DNA for the CDR3 is TGTGCCAGCAGCCCCCCCGGGTTAGGGGGCAAGGACATTCAGTACTTC. Its translation: CASSPPGLGGKDIQYF.